The sequence of this T cell receptor beta chain was determined in a study of human T cells and chemical hapten exposure (dated by TCRdb to about 2021). Looking at the study overall: For sensitization, 2% DPC in acetone was applied to a roughly 2 cm by roughly 2 cm area of upper inner arm skin. Patch testing on the upper back used Finn chambers containing 0.01% DPC, with scoring done after 6 days according to International Contact Dermatitis Research Group standards. Libraries were combined into a pool for sequencing, and differences in TCR yield between samples came mainly from small differences in library volumes within the pool. Most of the patients in the cohort were female, and the cohort covered alopecia areata with under or over 50% scalp involvement, alopecia totalis and alopecia universalis. Patients additionally received weekly therapeutic DPC doses to the scalp throughout the roughly 25-week study period. Blood samples were taken from patients before sensitization (week 0) and at 2, 6 and about 24 weeks after DPC sensitization. The study tracked peripheral blood TCR repertoire changes in vivo during primary and secondary sensitization to the hapten diphenylcyclopropenone (DPC) in alopecia patients. For TCR sequencing, blood came from some 31 alopecia patients at anywhere from one to four time points (pre-sensitization, 2, 6 and 24 weeks).

From the cysteine up to the phenylalanine, the CDR3 has a length of 18 residues. Only CDR3 DNA remains: 54 bases, in frame from the first base. Via the germline V gene, CDR1 is SGHTA and CDR2 FQGNSA. V is pruned by 2 bases and J by 4 bases, leaving 13 bases of the junction without a gene match. Overall study outcomes, separate from this receptor: No change with DPC sensitization was found in the number of TCRs above 1 in 1000 frequency, and no evidence of global repertoire structure alterations was found. Because every patient had alopecia, a presumed autoimmune disease, the patients' immune response might differ from that of healthy individuals. Patch test score was positively correlated with the number of PT1 expanded TCRs, with significance at thresholds 8, 16 and 32 but not at 4. Compared with pre-sensitization or healthy control sets, expanded TCRs formed significantly more large CDR3 similarity clusters, which is consistent with antigen-driven responses. After repeated subsampling, changes were observed in the strength of the expansion versus patch-test correlation and in the threshold at which the correlation became significant.

The time point label, read with the paper, signifies: pre-sensitization, week 0. According to the study, the label for this sample's treatment or condition signals: therapeutic diphenylcyclopropenone sensitization with weekly scalp DPC. Blood at each patch-test visit was drawn before the patch test was applied. Patients were eligible if aged 18 to 70, diagnosed with alopecia and judged suitable for DPC therapy, and pregnant patients were excluded. Unfractionated whole blood was collected in Tempus Blood RNA tubes, and total RNA was extracted from that blood. Points on this clonotype: Its antigen is not yet known. Base qualities are not provided; no much larger clone lies one nucleotide away.

Library preparation was by RACE. The instrument given in TCRdb is NextSeq 500. During library preparation, unique molecular identifiers were attached to individual cDNA molecules so that TCRs could be counted quantitatively and reproducibly. From each blood RNA sample, both TCR alpha and TCR beta chains were sequenced. The study's processing was this. Samples had a median of roughly 98,000 TCRs, with a range from about 23,224 to 750,000. V, J and CDR3 annotation of the TCR reads was carried out using the Decombinator software suite. Every sample was subsampled to the same number of TCRs (28,000) for the PS versus PT1 abundance plots. Expanded TCRs were defined as absent before sensitization and observed at least eight times at the 2-week time point. The public reads were reprocessed in TCRdb via fastp at Q25 and MiXCR, keeping in-frame beta chains. Every entry covers one CDR3 protein and lists the most common genes and DNA from its rows. TCRdb, not the authors, supplied the V and J calls. The sample has more than 70,000 distinct CDR3 sequences on record, about 8.5% of them singletons. Of the sample, 2.5% to 3% is held by the ten largest clones.

The V and J genes are TRBV7-2 and TRBJ2-3; TRBD1 lines up with 9 middle nucleotides. This material consisted of whole blood, taken in connection with sensitization to the hapten diphenylcyclopropenone (DPC). The receptor was isolated from a man aged 40-49 years with alopecia areata. Some clones in this sample may be carry-over from other donors' samples. The CDR3 here reads CASSLTLRPGQGADTQYF. Here is the DNA: TGTGCCAGCAGCTTAACGTTGAGGCCGGGACAGGGAGCAGATACGCAGTATTTT.